These 27 T cell receptor beta chains share one sample of origin, sequenced in a study of CXCR3-negative and CXCR3-positive naive CD8 T cells. Study-level results: A higher hydrophobicity marked the TRB CDR3s of CXCR3-positive naive cells versus CXCR3-negative naive cells.

Each TRB cDNA library was prepared by 5' RACE (with UMI labels). Reanalyzing the 5' RACE reads, TCRdb keeps one entry per CDR3 protein, without DNA. This sample lists over 150,000 distinct CDR3 sequences; its ten largest clones have 0.49%. The antigens of these receptors remain unknown. The sequencing sample was made of naive CXCR3+ CD8+ T cells from blood. Subset noted: CD45RO-CCR7+CD27+CD95- naive CD8+ T cells expressing CXCR3 (TNR3+). The receptors derive from a human donor in good health. Some clones in this sample may be carry-over from other donors' samples.

The rearrangement links TRBV28 to TRBJ2-2. Germline lookup yields CDR1 MDHEN and CDR2 SYDVKM. The CDR3 is made up of 14 amino acids. CDR3 sequence reads: CAAVADLNTGELFF.

This chain connects TRBV20-1 to TRBJ2-7; TCRdb calls TRBD1, which cannot be checked without DNA. The CDR3 consists of 16 residues. Germline V CDR1 and CDR2: DFQATT, SNEGSKA (reference sequence). This chain's CDR3 is CSARDSSGGGVSEQYF.

The J gene is TRBJ2-5, the V gene TRBV5-6; TCRdb's assignment of TRBD1 cannot be checked, as there is no DNA. From germline, CDR1 is SGHDT and CDR2 YYEEEE. This CDR3 contains 15 residues. CDR3: CASSLLQGYQETQYF.

CDR3 amino acids: CSVVEVNYGYTF. The J gene is TRBJ1-2, the V gene TRBV29-1. CDR3 length: 12 residues. Germline CDR1 SQVTM, CDR2 ANQGSEA.

The chain combines TRBV29-1 with TRBJ1-2. The CDR3 sequence is 11 residues long. Per germline, CDR1 SQVTM and CDR2 ANQGSEA. The CDR3 here is CSLLAGQGYTF.

This chain connects TRBV28 to TRBJ1-1; no DNA is available, so the TRBD1 call from TCRdb remains unchecked. Germline assignment: CDR1 MDHEN and CDR2 SYDVKM. The CDR3 covers 15 residues. This chain's CDR3 is CASSSIQGAWTEAFF.

The chain carries TRBV7-9 and TRBJ2-6; TCRdb lists TRBD1, though no DNA is available to test this call. The germline gives CDR1 SEHNR, CDR2 FQNEAQ (reference sequence). The CDR3 has 17 residues. CDR3 loop: CASSLDRGLSGANVLTF.

The V and J genes are TRBV28 and TRBJ2-7; the TRBD1 assignment by TCRdb is unverifiable without DNA. The CDR3 length is 18 residues. Germline CDR1 is MDHEN and CDR2 is SYDVKM. CDR3 amino acids: CASSSQPGQGALWYEQYF.

The rearrangement joins TRBV2 to TRBJ2-2; the D call from TCRdb, TRBD2, cannot be confirmed without DNA. Germline loops: CDR1 SNHLY, CDR2 FYNNEI. This CDR3 comprises 22 residues. The CDR3 sequence is CASSGYSGLAGAPSANTGELFF.

The chain couples TRBV7-9 to TRBJ2-2. Germline values: CDR1 SEHNR, CDR2 FQNEAQ (reference sequence). The CDR3 sequence is 15 residues long. This CDR3 is CASGVGVRNAGELFF.

J is TRBJ2-7 and V is TRBV3-1. The V gene's germline CDR1 is LGHDT and CDR2 YNNKEL (reference sequence). The CDR3 has 14 amino acids. The CDR3: CASSQDYSPYEQYF.

The chain links TRBV2 to TRBJ2-5; TCRdb's assignment of TRBD2 cannot be checked, as there is no DNA. The CDR3 contains 16 residues. Per germline, CDR1 SNHLY and CDR2 FYNNEI. The CDR3 region is CASRERAANGQETQYF.

The gene calls are TRBV29-1 and TRBJ2-1; checking the TCRdb D call of TRBD1 is not possible without DNA. This CDR3 spans 15 amino acids. Germline-derived CDR1 and CDR2 are SQVTM and ANQGSEA. CDR3: CSVERAGRSGNEQFF.

This chain joins TRBV6-2 or TRBV6-3 and TRBJ2-4; the TCRdb call, TRBD2, lacks DNA for checking. Germline V CDR1 and CDR2: MNHEY, SVGEGT. The CDR3 loop spans 17 amino acids. The CDR3 is CASNKKTSGGALDIQYF.

This sequence joins TRBV15 and TRBJ2-1; TCRdb lists TRBD1, though no DNA is available to test this call. The CDR3 is 17 residues long. The V gene's germline CDR1 is LNHNV and CDR2 YYDKDF (reference sequence). CDR3 loop: CATSSDISTGTSDEQFF.

The rearrangement links TRBV24-1 to TRBJ1-5. The germline V gene has CDR1 KGHDR and CDR2 SFDVKD. The CDR3 length is 15 residues. The CDR3 is CATSEVGWSNQPQHF.

The chain is built from TRBV28 and TRBJ2-3. The CDR3 extends over 15 amino acids. Looked up from germline, CDR1 is MDHEN and CDR2 is SYDVKM. This CDR3 reads CASSLILGKADTQYF.

The rearrangement links TRBV7-2 to TRBJ2-7. CDR1 and CDR2 from the germline V gene are SGHTA and FQGNSA. The CDR3 totals 13 residues. The CDR3 here is CASSLARYYEQYF.

The rearrangement joins TRBV7-6 to TRBJ2-7; TCRdb lists TRBD1, though no DNA is available to test this call. Germline V gene sequence: CDR1 SGHVS, CDR2 FNYEAQ. The CDR3 consists of 15 residues. CDR3 residues: CASSQPTGSTYEQYF.

This chain's CDR3 is CASSPSAGPNTGELFF. This chain connects TRBV28 to TRBJ2-2; TCRdb's D call, TRBD1, is unchecked because there is no DNA. Germline loops: CDR1 MDHEN, CDR2 SYDVKM. The length of the CDR3 is 16 residues.

CDR3: CASSLRLAPYEQYF. The chain joins TRBV28 to TRBJ2-7. Germline V gene sequence: CDR1 MDHEN, CDR2 SYDVKM. The CDR3 length is 14 residues.

V gene TRBV12-3 or TRBV12-4 combines with J gene TRBJ2-6. The CDR3 has 17 residues. The CDR3 spells CASSCYEPSSGANVLTF.

This chain uses TRBV7-9 with TRBJ2-7; TCRdb designates TRBD1, a call that cannot be tested without DNA. Germline V gene data show CDR1 as SEHNR and CDR2 as FQNEAQ (reference sequence). The CDR3 length is 14 residues. The CDR3: CASSDTGDPYEQYF. Together with reference TRBV7-9 and TRBJ2-7, the CDR3 gives the full variable domain: DTGVSQNPRHKITKRGQNVTFRCDPISEHNRLYWYRQTLGQGPEFLTYFQNEAQLEKSRLLSDRFSAERPKGSFSTLEIQRTEQGDSAMYLCASSDTGDPYEQYFGPGTRLTVT.

The rearrangement links TRBV12-3 or TRBV12-4 to TRBJ1-5; lacking DNA, the TRBD1 call made by TCRdb goes unchecked. The CDR3 is 15 amino acids. The CDR3 region is CASSLAWDSYQPQHF.

The chain employs TRBV10-1 and TRBJ2-7; TCRdb indicates TRBD1, and absent DNA this call remains unverified. There are 15 residues in the CDR3. Germline V gene data show CDR1 as WNHNN and CDR2 as SYGVQD (reference sequence). CDR3 in amino acids: CASSDGTQKLYEQYF.

This chain uses TRBV19 with TRBJ2-3; TCRdb indicates TRBD1, and absent DNA this call remains unverified. The CDR3 has 15 residues. Germline V gene data show CDR1 as LNHDA and CDR2 as SQIVND (reference sequence). The CDR3 sequence: CASSPGQSYTDTQYF. Combining the CDR3 with reference TRBV19 and TRBJ2-3 gives the whole variable domain DGGITQSPKYLFRKEGQNVTLSCEQNLNHDAMYWYRQDPGQGLRLIYYSQIVNDFQKGDIAEGYSVSREKKESFPLTVTSAQKNPTAFYLCASSPGQSYTDTQYFGPGTRLTVL.

The chain employs TRBV28 and TRBJ2-2. Germline V CDR1 and CDR2: MDHEN, SYDVKM. CDR3 length: 15 residues. CDR3 in amino acids: CASSFRLDYSGELFF.